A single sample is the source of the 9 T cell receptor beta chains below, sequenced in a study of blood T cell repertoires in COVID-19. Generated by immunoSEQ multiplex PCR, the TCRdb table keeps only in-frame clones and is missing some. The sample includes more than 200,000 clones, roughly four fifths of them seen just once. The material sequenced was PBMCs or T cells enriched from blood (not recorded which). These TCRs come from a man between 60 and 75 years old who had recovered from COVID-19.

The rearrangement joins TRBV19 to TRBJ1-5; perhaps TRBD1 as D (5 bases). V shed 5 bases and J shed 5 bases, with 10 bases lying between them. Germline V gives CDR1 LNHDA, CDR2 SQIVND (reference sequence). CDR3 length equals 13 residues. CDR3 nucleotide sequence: TGTGCCAGTAGTCCCCTAGGGGATCAGCCCCAGCATTTT. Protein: CASSPLGDQPQHF.

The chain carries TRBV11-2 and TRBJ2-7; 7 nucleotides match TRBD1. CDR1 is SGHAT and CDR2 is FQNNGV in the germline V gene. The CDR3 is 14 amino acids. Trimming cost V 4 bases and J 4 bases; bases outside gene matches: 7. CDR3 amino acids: CASSSAPGQYEQYF. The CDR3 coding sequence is TGTGCCAGCAGCTCCGCCCCGGGACAGTACGAGCAGTACTTC.

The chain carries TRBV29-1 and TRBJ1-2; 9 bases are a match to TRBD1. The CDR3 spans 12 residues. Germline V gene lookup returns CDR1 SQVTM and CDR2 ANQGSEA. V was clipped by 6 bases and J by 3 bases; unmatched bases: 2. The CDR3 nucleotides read TGCAGCGTGGGACAGGGACACTATGGCTACACCTTC. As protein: CSVGQGHYGYTF.

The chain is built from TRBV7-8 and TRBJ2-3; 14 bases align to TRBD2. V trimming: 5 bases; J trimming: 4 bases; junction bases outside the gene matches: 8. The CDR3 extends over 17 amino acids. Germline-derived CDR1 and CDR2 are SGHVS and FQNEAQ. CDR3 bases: TGTGCCAGCAGCGCAATAAAGACTAGCGGGGGGGCAGATACGCAGTATTTT. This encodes CASSAIKTSGGADTQYF.

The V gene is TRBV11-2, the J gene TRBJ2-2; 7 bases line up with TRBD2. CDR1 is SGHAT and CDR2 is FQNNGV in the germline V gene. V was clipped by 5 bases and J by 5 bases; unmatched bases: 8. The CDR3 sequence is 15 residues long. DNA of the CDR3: TGTGCCAGCAGCCCCCCTCTAGCGGCGACCGGGGAGCTGTTTTTT. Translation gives CASSPPLAATGELFF.

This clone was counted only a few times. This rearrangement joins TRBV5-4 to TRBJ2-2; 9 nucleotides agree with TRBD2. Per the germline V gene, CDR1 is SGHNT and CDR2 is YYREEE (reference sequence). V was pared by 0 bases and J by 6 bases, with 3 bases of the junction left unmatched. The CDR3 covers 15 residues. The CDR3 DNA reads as TGTGCCAGCAGCTTGGCTAGCGGGGTCGCCGGGGAGCTGTTTTTT. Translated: CASSLASGVAGELFF. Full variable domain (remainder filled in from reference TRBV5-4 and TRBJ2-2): ETGVTQSPTHLIKTRGQQVTLRCSSQSGHNTVSWYQQALGQGPQFIFQYYREEENGRGNFPPRFSGLQFPNYSSELNVNALELDDSALYLCASSLASGVAGELFFGEGSRLTVL.

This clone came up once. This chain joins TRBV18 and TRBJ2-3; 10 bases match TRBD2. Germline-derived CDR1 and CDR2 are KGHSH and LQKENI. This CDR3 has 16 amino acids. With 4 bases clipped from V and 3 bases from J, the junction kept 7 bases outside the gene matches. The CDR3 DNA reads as TGTGCCAGCTCACAGACTAGCGGGCTTCAGACAGATACGCAGTATTTT. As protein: CASSQTSGLQTDTQYF.

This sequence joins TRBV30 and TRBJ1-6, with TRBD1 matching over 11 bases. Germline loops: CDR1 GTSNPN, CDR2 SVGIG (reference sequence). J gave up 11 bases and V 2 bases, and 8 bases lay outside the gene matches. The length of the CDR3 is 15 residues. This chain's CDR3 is CAWSPGTGGSPPLHF. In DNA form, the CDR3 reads TGTGCCTGGAGTCCAGGGACAGGGGGGTCCCCACCCCTCCACTTT.

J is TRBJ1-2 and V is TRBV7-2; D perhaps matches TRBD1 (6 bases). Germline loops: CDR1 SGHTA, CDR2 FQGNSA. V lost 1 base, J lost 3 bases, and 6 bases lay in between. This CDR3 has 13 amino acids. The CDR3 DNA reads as TGTGCCAGCAGCTTAGACAGGGACTATGGCTACACCTTC. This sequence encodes CASSLDRDYGYTF.